This is a list of T cell receptor beta chains from one sample in a study of chronic HIV infection and antiretroviral therapy. TCRdb re-called the 5' RACE reads through MiXCR, storing one row per CDR3 protein. The data hold some 46,000 distinct CDR3 sequences, with roughly 19% observed a single time. The material sequenced was peripheral blood. Receptors were obtained from an adult who had HIV and had not received antiretroviral therapy, or was an uninfected healthy control (not recorded which). Both conserved end residues are part of each CDR3. D genes are given only for firm matches. Clone size is stated in some rows and not others, as once, few, many or a class when expanded.

TRBV28	TRBJ1-1	NA	TRBD1	CASSRRSGGTEAFF	TGTGCCAGCAGCCGCAGATCAGGGGGCACTGAAGCTTTCTTT
TRBV29-1	TRBJ2-3	NA	NA	CSVGTGPPDTQYF	TGCAGCGTCGGGACTGGCCCCCCAGATACGCAGTATTTT
TRBV29-1	TRBJ1-2	NA	NA	CSVVWGGHYGYTF	TGCAGCGTTGTTTGGGGGGGACACTATGGCTACACCTTC
TRBV3-1	TRBJ2-7	few	NA	CASSQLSYEQYF	TGTGCCAGCAGCCAACTCTCCTACGAGCAGTACTTC
TRBV29-1	TRBJ1-1	few	NA	CSVARGEAFF	TGCAGCGTTGCCAGGGGTGAAGCTTTCTTT
TRBV28	TRBJ1-1	few	NA	CASNTGPTTEAFF	TGTGCCAGCAATACAGGGCCAACGACTGAAGCTTTCTTT
TRBV2	TRBJ2-5	few	NA	CASREGVLYQETQYF	TGTGCCAGCAGAGAAGGGGTTTTGTACCAAGAGACCCAGTACTTC
TRBV28	TRBJ2-7	few	TRBD1	CASSLYRGPIEQYF	TGTGCCAGCAGTTTATACAGGGGTCCCATCGAGCAGTACTTC
TRBV24-1	TRBJ2-7	few	TRBD1	CAVATGTASYEQYF	TGTGCCGTCGCAACCGGGACAGCCTCCTACGAGCAGTACTTC
TRBV9	TRBJ1-2	NA	TRBD1	CASSAVGDRKADYGYTF	TGTGCCAGCAGCGCGGTGGGGGACAGGAAAGCTGACTATGGCTACACCTTC
TRBV28	TRBJ1-3	NA	NA	CASGSTGPENTIYF	TGTGCCAGCGGATCAACTGGGCCGGAAAACACCATATATTTT
TRBV5-4	TRBJ1-2	NA	NA	CASSFQGRNYGYTF	TGTGCCAGCAGCTTTCAGGGTCGGAACTATGGCTACACCTTC
TRBV4-1	TRBJ2-7	NA	TRBD2	CASSQDERGSYEQYF	TGCGCCAGCAGCCAAGATGAGCGGGGCTCCTACGAGCAGTACTTC
TRBV6-5	TRBJ2-7	NA	NA	CASKLRQIDPYEQYF	TGTGCCAGCAAGTTAAGACAAATCGACCCCTACGAGCAGTACTTC
TRBV28	TRBJ1-1	few	NA	CASIAPQGLTEAFF	TGTGCCAGCATCGCGCCCCAGGGCCTCACTGAAGCTTTCTTT
TRBV29-1	TRBJ2-5	NA	TRBD2	CSVGTSGIQETQYF	TGCAGCGTCGGGACTAGCGGAATCCAAGAGACCCAGTACTTC
TRBV7-9	TRBJ1-1	NA	NA	CASSPVRFGNTEAFF	TGTGCCAGCAGCCCCGTGCGTTTCGGTAACACTGAAGCTTTCTTT
TRBV5-4	TRBJ2-5	NA	TRBD2	CASSPPTSGQETQYF	TGTGCCAGCAGCCCACCTACTAGCGGCCAAGAGACCCAGTACTTC
TRBV19	TRBJ2-1	NA	NA	CASSLRIALSYNEQFF	TGTGCCAGTTCGCTGAGGATAGCTCTTTCCTACAATGAGCAGTTCTTC
TRBV5-1	TRBJ2-3	few	NA	CASNTGGGDTQYF	TGCGCCAGCAACACTGGTGGCGGAGATACGCAGTATTTT
TRBV29-1	TRBJ1-1	few	NA	CSVVAALNTEAFF	TGCAGCGTTGTGGCGGCCCTGAACACTGAAGCTTTCTTT
TRBV28	TRBJ2-7	medium-sized	TRBD2	CASSHLGLAGEPYEQYF	TGTGCCAGCAGTCATTTAGGACTAGCGGGAGAACCCTACGAGCAGTACTTC
TRBV28	TRBJ1-5	few	TRBD1	CASRSTGAFNQPQHF	TGTGCCAGCAGGTCCACAGGGGCCTTCAATCAGCCCCAGCATTTT
TRBV28	TRBJ2-1	NA	NA	CASRRQENEQFF	TGTGCCAGCAGGAGACAAGAGAATGAGCAGTTCTTC
TRBV9	TRBJ2-7	NA	TRBD2	CASSVSPSGRIEQYF	TGTGCCAGCAGCGTATCGCCTAGCGGGAGAATCGAGCAGTACTTC
TRBV5-5	TRBJ1-5	NA	TRBD1	CASSTGVSNQPQHF	TGTGCCAGCAGCACAGGGGTTAGCAATCAGCCCCAGCATTTT
TRBV5-1	TRBJ2-1	NA	NA	CASSPTTGFNEQFF	TGCGCCAGCAGCCCAACGACAGGTTTCAATGAGCAGTTCTTC
TRBV2	TRBJ2-2	few	NA	CASRATPVNTGELFF	TGTGCCAGCAGGGCGACACCAGTGAACACCGGGGAGCTGTTTTTT
TRBV5-1	TRBJ2-5	few	TRBD2	CASSSGLAVQETQYF	TGCGCCAGCAGCTCGGGACTAGCGGTGCAAGAGACCCAGTACTTC
TRBV29-1	TRBJ2-3	NA	TRBD1	CSVAIGQGNTDTQYF	TGCAGCGTTGCAATTGGACAGGGTAACACAGATACGCAGTATTTT
TRBV9	TRBJ2-1	NA	TRBD2	CASSVLGASGRFNEQFF	TGTGCCAGCAGCGTACTCGGGGCAAGCGGGAGGTTCAATGAGCAGTTCTTC
TRBV24-1	TRBJ2-3	NA	NA	CATSDFLRGNTQYF	TGTGCCACCAGTGATTTTCTACGGGGGAATACGCAGTATTTT
TRBV29-1	TRBJ1-5	NA	NA	CSVEDQGAQGQPQHF	TGCAGCGTTGAAGATCAAGGGGCCCAAGGACAGCCCCAGCATTTT
TRBV27	TRBJ2-7	NA	NA	CASSRQVPPTEQYF	TGTGCCAGCAGCAGACAGGTTCCACCCACCGAGCAGTACTTC
TRBV27	TRBJ2-7	few	TRBD1	CASSPRQGARDEQYF	TGTGCCAGCAGTCCTAGACAGGGGGCGCGCGACGAGCAGTACTTC
TRBV28	TRBJ1-2	NA	NA	CASSPELPGYGYTF	TGTGCCAGCAGTCCGGAGCTTCCGGGGTATGGCTACACCTTC
TRBV9	TRBJ2-3	few	NA	CASSVGGAEGTDTQYF	TGTGCCAGCAGCGTAGGGGGAGCGGAGGGCACAGATACGCAGTATTTT
TRBV27	TRBJ2-3	few	NA	CASRGTAATDTQYF	TGTGCCAGCAGAGGGACGGCAGCCACAGATACGCAGTATTTT
TRBV18	TRBJ2-2	NA	TRBD1	CASSEGGQGTNTGELFF	TGTGCCAGCTCAGAAGGGGGACAGGGTACGAACACCGGGGAGCTGTTTTTT
TRBV28	TRBJ2-5	NA	NA	CATLGGTQYF	TGTGCCACCCTCGGGGGGACCCAGTACTTC
TRBV28	TRBJ2-5	NA	TRBD1	CASSETGFRETQYF	TGTGCCAGCAGTGAGACAGGGTTTCGAGAGACCCAGTACTTC
TRBV28	TRBJ2-4	few	TRBD1	CASSPDYGQGGKNIQYF	TGTGCCAGCAGTCCCGATTATGGACAGGGAGGCAAAAACATTCAGTACTTC
TRBV28	TRBJ1-1	NA	TRBD1	CASGAYLTGTGTEAFF	TGTGCCAGCGGGGCCTACCTCACCGGGACAGGCACTGAAGCTTTCTTT
TRBV10-1	TRBJ2-1	NA	NA	CASSARAADNEQFF	TGCGCCAGCAGTGCAAGGGCGGCCGACAATGAGCAGTTCTTC
TRBV7-6	TRBJ1-1	few	TRBD1	CASSQGQDYTEAFF	TGTGCCAGCAGCCAAGGACAGGACTACACTGAAGCTTTCTTT
TRBV28	TRBJ1-1	few	TRBD1	CASSLILGQGNTEAFF	TGTGCCAGCAGTCTAATATTGGGACAGGGGAACACTGAAGCTTTCTTT
TRBV28	TRBJ1-5	NA	NA	CASTPGRNNQPQHF	TGTGCCAGCACTCCGGGGCGGAACAATCAGCCCCAGCATTTT
TRBV5-1	TRBJ2-5	NA	NA	CASSLDPGRIRETQYF	TGCGCCAGCAGCTTGGACCCGGGTCGAATACGAGAGACCCAGTACTTC